What follows are 20 T cell receptor beta chains derived from one specimen sequenced in a study of T cells in Graves' hyperthyroidism and ophthalmopathy. Amplification yielded TCR beta CDR3 regions, with RNA transcripts as the source. First-round RT-PCR of the TCR CDR3 relied on the HTBI primer set. TCRdb itself ran the multiplex PCR reads through MiXCR, one entry per CDR3 protein. The repertoire includes under 650,000 distinct CDR3 sequences, 15% to 20% of them detected once, and 3% to 4.5% sits in the top ten. The specimen was blood. Source of these receptors: a woman in her thirties with Graves' hyperthyroidism.

This clonotype was seen ten or more times. This chain uses TRBV28 with TRBJ2-4; maybe TRBD1 (5 bases). The length of the CDR3 is 16 residues. In germline, CDR1 is MDHEN, CDR2 SYDVKM. V gave up 4 bases and J gave up 2 bases, with 15 bases separating them. The CDR3 bases are TGTGCCAGCAGTTCAACAGGTATCAGAACCAAAAACATTCAGTACTTC. Encoded protein: CASSSTGIRTKNIQYF.

Many counts were recorded for this clonotype. The chain carries TRBV28 and TRBJ2-7; D is perhaps TRBD2 (7 bases). The CDR3 totals 14 residues. The germline V and J ends were trimmed by 4 bases and 5 bases, with 15 bases remaining between them. Germline V gene lookup returns CDR1 MDHEN and CDR2 SYDVKM. The chain's CDR3 is CASSSSQGGDEQYF. CDR3 DNA: TGTGCCAGCAGTTCATCACAGGGAGGGGACGAGCAGTACTTC. The full variable domain, completed using reference TRBV28 and TRBJ2-7, is DVKVTQSSRYLVKRTGEKVFLECVQDMDHENMFWYRQDPGLGLRLIYFSYDVKMKEKGDIPEGYSVSREKKERFSLILESASTNQTSMYLCASSSSQGGDEQYFGPGTRLTVT.

The chain couples TRBV29-1 to TRBJ1-2; D not resolved. V lost 7 bases to trimming and J lost 2 bases, with 11 bases between them. Per germline, CDR1 SQVTM and CDR2 ANQGSEA. This CDR3 has 12 amino acids. The DNA of the CDR3 is TGCAGCGCGGCGGAGGAGAACTATGGCTACACCTTC. Amino acids: CSAAEENYGYTF.

This chain joins TRBV24-1 and TRBJ1-5, with D unresolved. V lost 11 bases and J lost 3, with 22 bases in between. The CDR3 is 16 amino acids. Germline lookup yields CDR1 KGHDR and CDR2 SFDVKD. The CDR3 nucleotides read TGTGCCAAAAATCCACCTAGCAATGGACCCAATCAGCCCCAGCATTTT. This encodes CAKNPPSNGPNQPQHF.

Only a few counts were recorded for this clonotype. J is TRBJ2-1 and V is TRBV20-1; D assignment may be TRBD1 or TRBD2 (5 bases each). V was clipped by 5 bases and J by 6 bases, with 20 bases between them. Germline V gene data show CDR1 as DFQATT and CDR2 as SNEGSKA (reference sequence). The CDR3 is 15 amino acids. For the CDR3, the DNA is TGCAGTGCTCACGGTCCCGGGACGGGCGGCAATGAGCAGTTCTTC. It specifies CSAHGPGTGGNEQFF.

The chain uses TRBV20-1 and TRBJ1-6; D is possibly TRBD1 (5 bases). The CDR3 totals 14 residues. V was pared by 6 bases and J by 2 bases, with 11 bases between. Germline CDR1 DFQATT, CDR2 SNEGSKA (reference sequence). CDR3 sequence (DNA): TGCAGTGCCGCGGGGGTTGCCTATAATTCACCCCTCCACTTT. This sequence encodes CSAAGVAYNSPLHF.

The chain recombines TRBV7-2 with TRBJ2-3; possibly TRBD2 for D (5 bases). From germline, CDR1 is SGHTA and CDR2 FQGNSA. Trimming cost V 3 bases and J 0 bases, with 10 bases left between them. CDR3 length equals 15 residues. CDR3 DNA: TGTGCCAGCAGCTTGGACTTTTCTAGCACAGATACGCAGTATTTT. Its protein product is CASSLDFSSTDTQYF.

This clonotype was counted at least ten times. The chain couples TRBV11-2 to TRBJ2-7; 7 nucleotides align to TRBD2. This CDR3 is 15 amino acids long. Germline-derived CDR1 and CDR2 are SGHAT and FQNNGV. V trimming: 4 bases; J trimming: 3 bases; junction bases outside the gene matches: 9. The CDR3 DNA is TGTGCCAGCAGCTCCAGGGCGGGAGTGGACTACGAGCAGTACTTC. It is translated as CASSSRAGVDYEQYF.

The chain combines TRBV2 with TRBJ1-2; the match to TRBD1 covers 8 bases. CDR1 and CDR2 (germline): SNHLY, FYNNEI. This CDR3 region has 14 residues. Trimming cost V 7 bases and J 4 bases; bases outside gene matches: 8. The CDR3 here is CASTAGGAFYGYTF. Here the CDR3 DNA reads TGTGCCAGCACCGCAGGGGGCGCATTCTATGGCTACACCTTC.

This clonotype has a count of ten or more. The chain links TRBV28 to TRBJ1-6; D gene uncertain. Per germline, CDR1 MDHEN and CDR2 SYDVKM. V lost 1 base and J 2 bases, leaving 15 bases between the germline ends. The CDR3 has 18 amino acids. In nucleotides, the CDR3 is TGTGCCAGCAGTTTATCCGGCGGGGTGTCCCCCTATAATTCACCCCTCCACTTT. It yields the protein CASSLSGGVSPYNSPLHF.

Remarks on this clonotype: A much larger clone lies one base from this, so it may be a read error. This chain uses TRBV20-1 with TRBJ2-1; 9 bases agree with TRBD2. The V and J ends lost 3 bases and 0 bases, in that order; junction bases with no gene match: 12. The CDR3 is 18 amino acids. Germline V gene lookup returns CDR1 DFQATT and CDR2 SNEGSKA (reference sequence). This chain's CDR3 is CSASGTSGLSSSYNEQFF. CDR3 bases: TGCAGTGCTAGTGGAACTAGCGGGCTCTCTAGCTCCTACAATGAGCAGTTCTTC.

This chain links TRBV19 with TRBJ2-7, with a tentative D call TRBD1 (5 bases). The CDR3 is made up of 13 amino acids. Germline V CDR1 and CDR2: LNHDA, SQIVND (reference sequence). Trimming removed 4 bases at V and 5 bases at J, with 12 bases between. The CDR3 DNA is TGTGCCAGTAGTACAGGGTTAGTCGACGAGCAGTACTTC. Translated, it gives CASSTGLVDEQYF.

The chain combines TRBV12-3 or TRBV12-4 with TRBJ1-6; no reliable D call. The CDR3 is 15 residues long. V shed 4 bases and J shed 2 bases, with 9 bases lying between them. DNA of the CDR3: TGTGCCAGCAGTTATCAAGAGGCCTATAATTCACCCCTCCACTTT. Translation: CASSYQEAYNSPLHF.

In its sample, this clonotype was seen many times. CDR3 DNA sequence: TGTGCCAGCAGTTCCCCCCGACAGGGGGCGGAAAAACTGTTTTTT. Amino acids: CASSSPRQGAEKLFF. The chain is built from TRBV28 and TRBJ1-4, with 10 bases lining up with TRBD1. Germline V gene data show CDR1 as MDHEN and CDR2 as SYDVKM. This CDR3 is built from 15 residues. The trim removed 4 bases at V and 8 bases at J, leaving 7 bases unmatched.

A few counts support this clonotype. The chain links TRBV19 to TRBJ1-5; D gene unclear. This CDR3 is built from 15 residues. V shed 3 bases and J shed 2 bases, with 11 bases lying between them. Germline-derived CDR1 and CDR2 are LNHDA and SQIVND (reference sequence). CDR3 nucleotides: TGTGCCAGTAGTATGGAGGAAGAGGGCAATCAGCCCCAGCATTTT. Its translation: CASSMEEEGNQPQHF.

This rearrangement joins TRBV7-2 to TRBJ1-1; D unresolved. The length of the CDR3 is 15 residues. CDR1 SGHTA and CDR2 FQGNSA come from the germline V gene. V was shortened by 1 base and J by 5 bases, with 14 bases between the two germline ends. The CDR3 spells CASSLEGRSGTEAFF. CDR3 nucleotides: TGTGCCAGCAGCTTAGAGGGTAGGTCGGGAACTGAAGCTTTCTTT.

This clonotype was counted at least ten times. The genes are TRBV6-2 or TRBV6-3 and TRBJ2-1; 12 nucleotides align to TRBD2. The CDR3 spans 18 residues. Trimming cost V 2 bases and J 8 bases; bases outside gene matches: 13. CDR1 and CDR2 (germline): MNHEY, SVGEGT. The CDR3 sequence: CASSYGRTSGRLYHEQFF. The CDR3 DNA reads as TGTGCCAGCAGTTACGGACGTACTAGCGGGAGGTTGTACCATGAGCAGTTCTTC.

This clonotype was counted at least ten times. This rearrangement joins TRBV12-5 to TRBJ2-7; 9 nucleotides match TRBD1. The CDR3 contains 15 residues. From germline, CDR1 is LGHNT and CDR2 FRNRAP. Trimming took 5 bases from V and 3 from J; bases not matched to a gene: 8. CDR3 DNA: TGTGCTAGTGGTCCAGGACAGGGGTTTAACTACGAGCAGTACTTC. Translated: CASGPGQGFNYEQYF.

This clonotype came up a few times. The V call is TRBV6-2 or TRBV6-3, the J call TRBJ2-2; perhaps TRBD2 as D (7 bases). The CDR3 runs 14 residues. Between the trimmed V and J ends, which lost 7 bases and 6 bases, there was a span of 15 bases. Germline values: CDR1 MNHEY, CDR2 SVGEGT. This CDR3 reads CASTGGPLPGELFF. DNA for the CDR3: TGTGCCAGCACCGGGGGGCCCCTGCCCGGGGAGCTGTTTTTT.

This sequence joins TRBV28 and TRBJ2-7, with D possibly TRBD2 on 5 matching bases. The CDR3 consists of 14 residues. The ends were cut back, 5 bases at V and 2 bases at J, with 13 bases in the middle. In germline, CDR1 is MDHEN, CDR2 SYDVKM. The CDR3 nucleotides are TGTGCCAGCAGTCCCCTGACTACTACCTACGAGCAGTACTTC. This translates into CASSPLTTTYEQYF.